This T cell receptor (beta chain) appears in the sequencing data of a study of T cells in localized non-small cell lung cancer. Whole-study findings and limits: Measurement of T cell clonality placed uninvolved adjacent lung highest, above the level in tumor. When the top 100 tumor clones were examined, a median approximately 59 of them also appeared in the adjacent lung, which was paired and uninvolved.

Measured with immunoSEQ multiplex PCR; TCRdb has only the in-frame clones, and not every one. The repertoire has 20,000 to 30,000 clones, 86% of them found once; the top ten carry 1.1%. This clone was seen just once. As yet, its antigen is unknown. The receptor was isolated from a woman aged 35-75 years with stage I lung adenocarcinoma. The input for sequencing was peripheral blood, taken before any cancer treatment.

The chain's CDR3 is CASRVSRTGTTEAFF. Here the CDR3 DNA reads TGCGCCAGCAGGGTTTCCAGGACAGGGACCACTGAAGCTTTCTTT. This chain connects TRBV5-1 to TRBJ1-1, with TRBD1 identical over 8 bases. CDR1 SGHRS and CDR2 YFSETQ come from the germline V gene. V gave up 5 bases and J gave up 4 bases; unmatched junction bases: 10. The CDR3 consists of 15 residues.